This passage covers 3 T cell receptor beta chains from one sample sequenced in a study of shared clonotypes between healthy human individuals. The repertoire was sequenced with immunoSEQ multiplex PCR; TCRdb's copy has only in-frame clones and lacks some. The sample holds hundreds of thousands of clones, around 80% seen once. Sequencing used PBMCs. These receptors all come from a woman aged 40 to 50 in good health. Some clones in this sample may be carry-over from other donors' samples.

This chain links TRBV30 with TRBJ2-1, with 7 bases fitting TRBD2. V lost 0 bases to trimming and J lost 13 bases; unmatched junction nucleotides: 9. Per the germline V gene, CDR1 is GTSNPN and CDR2 is SVGIG (reference sequence). This CDR3 has 13 amino acids. The CDR3 spells CAWSVRRAGVQFF. CDR3 coding DNA: TGTGCCTGGAGTGTACGGAGGGCGGGGGTCCAGTTCTTC.

This chain connects TRBV10-3 to TRBJ2-2; 8 bases line up with TRBD2. J gave up 7 bases and V 0 bases, and 4 bases lay outside the gene matches. Germline loops: CDR1 ENHRY, CDR2 SYGVKD. This CDR3 has 15 residues. In nucleotides, the CDR3 is TGTGCCATCAGTGAGTCAGCGGGAGTTCACGGGGAGCTGTTTTTT. Translated, it gives CAISESAGVHGELFF.

This CDR3 reads CASSPPLAGGWETQYF. DNA for the CDR3: TGTGCCAGCAGCCCTCCCCTGGCGGGAGGGTGGGAGACCCAGTACTTC. The V call is TRBV7-9, the J call TRBJ2-5; 9 bases agree with TRBD2. Germline CDR1 SEHNR, CDR2 FQNEAQ (reference sequence). The CDR3 spans 16 residues. Germline trimming cut 5 bases from V and 5 bases from J; bases unmatched to any gene: 12. The whole variable domain, filled in from reference TRBV7-9 and TRBJ2-5, reads DTGVSQNPRHKITKRGQNVTFRCDPISEHNRLYWYRQTLGQGPEFLTYFQNEAQLEKSRLLSDRFSAERPKGSFSTLEIQRTEQGDSAMYLCASSPPLAGGWETQYFGPGTRLLVL.